This record looks at one T cell receptor beta chain sequence and its context. Its antigen is unknown. The sample's treatment: approximately 18 received Ad26.COV2.S at low or high dose, single or two shots; a few received placebo; per-sample allocation not given. Collection of samples fell on day 63 after the first vaccine or placebo injection. The data were taken from a study of Ad26.COV2.S vaccination and SARS-CoV-2 variants. Findings and caveats of the study: Using TCR breadth and depth analyses may have led to underestimated total T cell responses. After vaccination, substantial breadth of spike-specific CD8+ and CD4+ responses was reported.

Clones were read by immunoSEQ multiplex PCR, and TCRdb kept only the in-frame ones, dropping some. The table records around 450,000 clones, roughly 87% of them present only once. Material: peripheral blood, obtained in a trial of Ad26.COV2.S vaccine versus placebo. This receptor was identified in a person aged 18-60 years who received the Ad26.COV2.S COVID-19 vaccine or a placebo.

The CDR3 DNA sequence: TGTGCCAGCTCCCTTGGTGGCGGTACCTACGAGCAGTACTTC. This translates into CASSLGGGTYEQYF. The V and J genes are TRBV6-5 and TRBJ2-7; D is ambiguous. The CDR3 extends over 14 amino acids. V shed 8 bases and J shed 2 bases, with 16 bases lying between them. Germline-derived CDR1 and CDR2 are MNHEY and SVGAGI.